These 32 T cell receptor beta chains originate from one sample sequenced in a study of early T cells in non-severe SARS-CoV-2 infection. TCRdb ran MiXCR on the 5' RACE reads and lists one entry per CDR3 protein. The sample records roughly 100,000 distinct CDR3 sequences, less than 15% being singletons. The sequenced material came from whole blood. All receptors come from an adult who was a healthcare worker with PCR-confirmed SARS-CoV-2 infection or an uninfected control (not recorded which).

This clonotype appeared a single time. A read error may be the cause here, since a much bigger clone is one base away. This rearrangement joins TRBV7-9 to TRBJ2-7, with a weak D call TRBD1 (6 bases). The V gene lost 5 bases and the J gene lost 2 bases, with 16 bases spanning the gap. Germline V CDR1 and CDR2: SEHNR, FQNEAQ (reference sequence). This CDR3 has 15 amino acids. As DNA, the CDR3 is TGTGCCAGCAGCCCTAAGCTGACAGGTACCTACGAGCAGTACTTC. Translated: CASSPKLTGTYEQYF.

V gene TRBV29-1 combines with J gene TRBJ2-1; no reliable D call. CDR3 length: 12 amino acids. The germline V gene encodes CDR1 SQVTM and CDR2 ANQGSEA. Trimming left V 4 bases short and J 6 bases short, with 10 bases between. The CDR3 region has the DNA TGCAGCGTTGGTTACTCCGGCAATGAGCAGTTCTTC. Amino acids: CSVGYSGNEQFF.

The CDR3 DNA is TGTGCCAGCAGCCGGGGACAGGGCGTCGACGAGCAGTACTTC. As protein: CASSRGQGVDEQYF. V gene TRBV4-2 combines with J gene TRBJ2-7; 9 nucleotides align to TRBD1. The V gene's germline CDR1 is LGHNA and CDR2 YNFKEQ. The CDR3 sequence is 14 residues long. J gave up 5 bases and V 4 bases, and 6 bases lay outside the gene matches.

This clonotype has a single count. The CDR3 is CSALRGTQPSEQYF. CDR3 nucleotide sequence: TGCAGTGCCCTTCGCGGGACTCAGCCCTCCGAGCAGTACTTC. The chain combines TRBV20-1 with TRBJ2-7; D is perhaps TRBD2 (6 bases). The length of the CDR3 is 14 residues. In germline, CDR1 is DFQATT, CDR2 SNEGSKA (reference sequence). V lost 6 bases and J 6 bases, leaving 21 bases between the germline ends.

This clonotype has a count of ten or more. The rearrangement uses TRBV9 and TRBJ2-7, with TRBD2 matching 8 bases. Germline values: CDR1 SGDLS, CDR2 YYNGEE. This CDR3 has 17 amino acids. V shed 0 bases and J 5 bases; nucleotides not matched to a gene: 13. The DNA for the CDR3 is TGTGCCAGCAGCGTAGACCCTGGCGGGGGGAGCCCCGACGAGCAGTACTTC. This translates into CASSVDPGGGSPDEQYF.

This clonotype was found a few times. The CDR3 is CASSNSGRETQYF. Written as DNA, the CDR3 is TGTGCCAGCAGTAATAGCGGTCGGGAGACCCAGTACTTC. The V gene is TRBV27, the J gene TRBJ2-5; D perhaps matches TRBD2 (6 bases). Germline V gene data show CDR1 as MNHEY and CDR2 as SMNVEV (reference sequence). CDR3 length equals 13 residues. Trimming shortened V by 5 bases and J by 5 bases, and 12 bases separated the two germline ends.

Many counts were recorded for this clonotype. This CDR3 is CASTPGGSYEQYF. CDR3 DNA sequence: TGTGCCAGCACTCCGGGGGGTTCCTACGAGCAGTACTTC. The chain is built from TRBV6-5 and TRBJ2-7, with TRBD2 matching over 7 bases. The CDR3 loop spans 13 amino acids. Germline lookup yields CDR1 MNHEY and CDR2 SVGAGI. After removal of 7 bases from V and 1 base from J, the junction contained 4 bases not matched to a gene.

This clonotype was detected a few times. The rearrangement links TRBV7-2 to TRBJ2-3, with D possibly matching TRBD2 (5 bases). The CDR3 contains 11 residues. Germline V gene sequence: CDR1 SGHTA, CDR2 FQGNSA. V was shortened by 8 bases and J by 6 bases, with 9 bases between the two germline ends. The CDR3 region is CASGSGDTQYF. The CDR3 bases are TGTGCCAGCGGGAGTGGGGATACGCAGTATTTT. Filled out from reference TRBV7-2 and TRBJ2-3, the complete variable domain reads GAGVSQSPSNKVTEKGKDVELRCDPISGHTALYWYRQSLGQGLEFLIYFQGNSAPDKSGLPSDRFSAERTGGSVSTLTIQRTQQEDSAVYLCASGSGDTQYFGPGTRLTVL.

A few counts support this clonotype. This chain links TRBV3-1 with TRBJ2-2, with D possibly called TRBD1 or TRBD2 (5 bases each). Germline V gives CDR1 LGHDT, CDR2 YNNKEL (reference sequence). The germline V and J ends were trimmed by 2 bases and 2 bases, with 6 bases remaining between them. The CDR3 consists of 14 residues. CDR3 residues: CASSQRDNTGELFF. The CDR3 coding sequence is TGTGCCAGCAGCCAAAGGGACAACACCGGGGAGCTGTTTTTT.

V is TRBV6-2 or TRBV6-3 and J is TRBJ2-1; TRBD2 is a possible D gene (6 bases). The CDR3 sequence is 17 residues long. CDR1 and CDR2 from the germline V gene are MNHEY and SVGEGT. The V gene lost 2 bases and the J gene lost 7 bases, with 21 bases spanning the gap. The CDR3 here is CASSYGPPGLGVNEQFF. The CDR3 nucleotides read TGTGCCAGCAGTTACGGGCCACCGGGACTGGGCGTGAATGAGCAGTTCTTC.

This clonotype was detected many times. The gene calls are TRBV5-1 and TRBJ2-1; maybe TRBD2 (8 bases). The germline CDR1 and CDR2 sequences are SGHRS and YFSETQ. Trimming pared 4 bases from V and 4 bases from J, leaving 15 bases between. This CDR3 is 15 amino acids long. CDR3 in amino acids: CASSRGGQTYNEQFF. CDR3 nucleotide sequence: TGCGCCAGCAGCCGGGGGGGACAGACATACAATGAGCAGTTCTTC.

This clonotype was counted ten times or more. The gene calls are TRBV7-8 and TRBJ2-6, with D unresolved. This CDR3 contains 17 residues. The V gene's germline CDR1 is SGHVS and CDR2 FQNEAQ. Trimming left V 1 base short and J 0 bases short, with 10 bases between. Written as DNA, the CDR3 is TGTGCCAGCAGCTTAGGACCGACTTTCTCTGGGGCCAACGTCCTGACTTTC. Translation: CASSLGPTFSGANVLTF.

The CDR3 coding sequence is TGCAGTGCTTGGGGAGGCCCTGAGAATACAGATACGCAGTATTTT. Encoded protein: CSAWGGPENTDTQYF. The chain joins TRBV20-1 to TRBJ2-3, with a tentative D call TRBD2 (6 bases). Trimming cost V 5 bases and J 3 bases, with 18 bases left between them. The germline V gene encodes CDR1 DFQATT and CDR2 SNEGSKA (reference sequence). CDR3 size: 15 residues.

This clonotype has only a few counts. The CDR3, as DNA: TGCGCCAGCAGCCAAGCGGAGCAGAGCTCCTACAATGAGCAGTTCTTC. Amino acid sequence: CASSQAEQSSYNEQFF. V usage is TRBV4-3 and J usage is TRBJ2-1; D not resolved. The CDR3 loop spans 16 amino acids. Trimming cost V 1 base and J 0 bases, with 10 bases left between them. Germline V CDR1 and CDR2: LGHNA, YSLEER.

This clonotype appeared a few times. The chain has TRBV12-3 or TRBV12-4 and TRBJ2-1, with D uncertain. The CDR3 totals 11 residues. V was cut by 6 bases and J by 7 bases, with 7 bases left in between. The CDR3 DNA reads as TGTGCCAGCAGCAACAGAAATGAGCAGTTCTTC. It yields the protein CASSNRNEQFF.

In this sample, this clonotype turned up a few times. The V gene is TRBV14, the J gene TRBJ2-7; 8 bases align to TRBD1. The trim removed 1 base at V and 9 bases at J, leaving 5 bases unmatched. The CDR3 sequence is 13 residues long. Germline V gene sequence: CDR1 SGHDN, CDR2 FVKESK. CDR3 sequence: CASSQAQGAGQYF. The CDR3 DNA reads TGTGCCAGCAGCCAAGCCCAGGGGGCCGGGCAGTACTTC.

This clonotype was counted ten times or more. V usage is TRBV21-1 and J usage is TRBJ1-6; the tabulated D call, TRBD1, remains unverified against the DNA. TRBV21-1 is annotated as a pseudogene. CDR3 length equals 16 residues. CDR3 loop: CASSNRDSSYNSPLHF. The CDR3 DNA follows: TGTGCCAGCAGCAACCGGGACAGCTCCTATAATTCACCCCTCCACTTT.

This clonotype turned up a few times. V gene TRBV11-2 combines with J gene TRBJ2-1; D uncertain. The CDR3 is 18 amino acids. Germline V gene data show CDR1 as SGHAT and CDR2 as FQNNGV. Trimming took off 0 bases at V and 4 bases at J, with 19 bases between the two ends. CDR3 nucleotides: TGTGCCAGCAGCTTAGATCCCATAGTATCCGCTAGATACAATGAGCAGTTCTTC. This encodes CASSLDPIVSARYNEQFF.

This clonotype was detected many times. The V gene is TRBV5-4, the J gene TRBJ2-1, with TRBD2 matching over 7 bases. The CDR3 covers 17 residues. CDR1 and CDR2 (germline): SGHNT, YYREEE (reference sequence). Trimming cost V 4 bases and J 7 bases; bases outside gene matches: 17. CDR3 protein: CASSEPLSGREQNEQFF. CDR3 DNA sequence: TGTGCCAGCAGCGAACCTCTAAGTGGGAGGGAACAAAATGAGCAGTTCTTC.

This clonotype has a count of ten or more. This chain connects TRBV20-1 to TRBJ2-7; D possibly corresponds to TRBD1 (6 bases). Germline V gene lookup returns CDR1 DFQATT and CDR2 SNEGSKA (reference sequence). The CDR3 has 12 residues. The V end was cut by 6 bases, the J end by 3 bases, with 12 bases between. The CDR3 loop is CSARGSVYEQYF. The DNA of the CDR3 is TGCAGTGCCAGGGGCAGCGTCTACGAGCAGTACTTC.

In its sample, this clonotype was seen many times. At one end the junction does not follow the germline gene, possibly because of a read error. The gene calls are TRBV18 and TRBJ1-4; D is unresolved. The CDR3 spans 15 residues. Germline lookup yields CDR1 KGHSH and CDR2 LQKENI. CDR3 sequence: CASPSPRSSWEKLFF. The CDR3 DNA reads as TGTGCCAGCCCCTCGCCAAGATCCTCCTGGGAAAAACTATTTTTT.

This clonotype showed up just a few times. The DNA for the CDR3 is TGTGCCACAAGGGGCCGATTGAACACTGAAGCTTTCTTT. Protein: CATRGRLNTEAFF. The chain couples TRBV24-1 to TRBJ1-1, with TRBD1 as a possible D gene (5 bases). With 10 bases removed from V and 0 bases from J, the gap between germline ends came to 11 bases. The length of the CDR3 is 13 residues. CDR1 KGHDR and CDR2 SFDVKD come from the germline V gene.

This clonotype came up many times. The genes are TRBV20-1 and TRBJ2-1; 13 bases align to TRBD2. This CDR3 has 15 amino acids. CDR1 is DFQATT and CDR2 is SNEGSKA in the germline V gene (reference sequence). With V trimmed by 3 bases and J by 5 bases, 4 bases remained unmatched. Here the CDR3 DNA reads TGCAGTGCTAGTGGGACTAGCGGGATACACAATGAGCAGTTCTTC. It codes for CSASGTSGIHNEQFF.

This chain uses TRBV6-6 with TRBJ1-1; TRBD1 matches at 7 bases. V lost 8 bases to trimming and J lost 4 bases; unmatched junction nucleotides: 4. The V gene's germline CDR1 is MNHNY and CDR2 SVGAGI (reference sequence). The length of the CDR3 is 12 residues. The chain's CDR3 is CASRQGSTEAFF. As DNA, the CDR3 is TGTGCCAGCCGACAGGGTAGCACTGAAGCTTTCTTT.

This clonotype has ten or more counts. DNA for the CDR3: TGTGCCAGCAGCCCGACTGTCGGGGGCGGTCAGCCCCAGCATTTT. Its protein is CASSPTVGGGQPQHF. This sequence joins TRBV3-1 and TRBJ1-5; perhaps TRBD1 as D (6 bases). The germline gives CDR1 LGHDT, CDR2 YNNKEL (reference sequence). V was shortened by 4 bases and J by 6 bases, with 16 bases between the two germline ends. The CDR3 extends over 15 amino acids.

Points on this clonotype: This could be a read error, since a much larger clone is one nucleotide away. The chain couples TRBV7-8 to TRBJ2-6; D might be TRBD1 (6 bases). The CDR3 runs 13 residues. The germline V gene encodes CDR1 SGHVS and CDR2 FQNEAQ. CDR3 protein: CVSSLGTRGVLTF. The CDR3 coding sequence is TGTGTCAGCAGCTTAGGGACACGTGGTGTCCTGACTTTC.

V usage is TRBV7-8 and J usage is TRBJ2-3; D gene uncertain. CDR1 and CDR2 from the germline V gene are SGHVS and FQNEAQ. The CDR3 runs 14 residues. V was shortened by 5 bases and J by 6 bases, with 15 bases between the two germline ends. CDR3 sequence (DNA): TGTGCCAGCAGCCTCCAGACTTTTGGGGATACGCAGTATTTT. It translates to CASSLQTFGDTQYF.

CDR3 in amino acids: CASSFANSHTDTQYF. CDR3 nucleotide sequence: TGTGCCAGCAGTTTTGCCAACAGCCACACAGATACGCAGTATTTT. The chain carries TRBV12-3 or TRBV12-4 and TRBJ2-3; no firm D call. Trimming stripped 3 bases from V and 2 bases from J, with 12 bases between. CDR3 length: 15 residues.

The chain joins TRBV7-9 to TRBJ2-1, with unresolved D. The CDR3 covers 11 residues. Germline CDR1 and CDR2: SEHNR and FQNEAQ (reference sequence). The V end was cut by 3 bases, the J end by 10 bases, with 7 bases between. The CDR3 here is CASSLSREQFF. The CDR3 nucleotides read TGTGCCAGCAGCTTGTCACGGGAGCAGTTCTTC.

This clonotype has a count of ten or more. The chain uses TRBV19 and TRBJ1-5; D is ambiguous. Germline-derived CDR1 and CDR2 are LNHDA and SQIVND (reference sequence). The CDR3 has 14 amino acids. V lost 4 bases and J 2 bases, leaving 9 bases between the germline ends. CDR3 loop: CASSNSGGNQPQHF. Written as DNA, the CDR3 is TGTGCCAGTAGTAATTCCGGGGGCAATCAGCCCCAGCATTTT.

The sample holds many counts of this clonotype. The rearrangement joins TRBV28 to TRBJ2-7, with D maybe TRBD2 (7 bases). V was pared by 6 bases and J by 2 bases, with 20 bases between. CDR3 length: 16 amino acids. CDR1 is MDHEN, CDR2 SYDVKM, per germline. The CDR3 is CASSSIRGGGAYEQYF. CDR3 DNA sequence: TGTGCCAGCAGCTCCATTAGAGGGGGGGGCGCCTACGAGCAGTACTTC.

This clonotype was detected only a few times. The rearrangement uses TRBV28 and TRBJ1-5, with D maybe TRBD1 (5 bases). This CDR3 comprises 15 residues. Germline CDR1 is MDHEN and CDR2 is SYDVKM. V lost 5 bases, J lost 5 bases, and 16 bases lay in between. CDR3 amino acids: CASSLRDLGDQPQHF. Written as DNA, the CDR3 is TGTGCCAGCAGTCTACGGGACTTAGGGGATCAGCCCCAGCATTTT.